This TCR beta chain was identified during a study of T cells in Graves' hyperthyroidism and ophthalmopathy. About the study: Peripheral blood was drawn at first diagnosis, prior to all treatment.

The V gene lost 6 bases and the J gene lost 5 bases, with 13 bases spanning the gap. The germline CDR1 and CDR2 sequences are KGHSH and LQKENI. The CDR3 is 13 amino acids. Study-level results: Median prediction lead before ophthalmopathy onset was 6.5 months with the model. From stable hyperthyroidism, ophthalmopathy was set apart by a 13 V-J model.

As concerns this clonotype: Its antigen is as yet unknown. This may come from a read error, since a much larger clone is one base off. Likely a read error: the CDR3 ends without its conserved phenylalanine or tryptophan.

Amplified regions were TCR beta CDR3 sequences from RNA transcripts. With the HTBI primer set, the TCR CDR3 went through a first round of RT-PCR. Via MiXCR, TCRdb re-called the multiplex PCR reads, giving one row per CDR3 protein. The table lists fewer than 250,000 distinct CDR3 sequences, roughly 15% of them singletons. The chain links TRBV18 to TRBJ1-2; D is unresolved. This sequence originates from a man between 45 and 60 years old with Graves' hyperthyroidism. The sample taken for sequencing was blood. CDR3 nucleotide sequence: TGTGCCAGCTCCCTCTCGGACGTATATGGCTACACCCTC. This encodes CASSLSDVYGYTL.